The clone carrying this TCR beta chain is classed as medium-sized by frequency. Reprocessing the 10x single-cell sequencing reads, TCRdb reports a single entry for every CDR3 protein and omits DNA. In total, the table holds 1,200 to 1,500 distinct CDR3 sequences. This specimen belongs to a study of CD8 T cells in cerebrospinal fluid in Alzheimer's disease. Neurodegeneration in patients was confirmed with biomarkers including neurofilament, amyloid-beta and tau. The CDR3 is 13 amino acids. CDR1 is SNHLY and CDR2 is FYNNEI in the germline V gene. The specimen sequenced was cerebrospinal fluid. The clonotype was recovered from a human donor with mild cognitive impairment. The V and J genes are TRBV2 and TRBJ1-5. The CDR3: CASSAQQFRPQHF.